The clone carrying this T cell receptor beta chain was seen only a few times. The CDR3 is 13 amino acids. V shed 2 bases and J shed 4 bases, with 8 bases lying between them. Germline CDR1 and CDR2: MNHNS and SASEGT. This sample stems from a study of T cells in Graves' hyperthyroidism and ophthalmopathy. About the study: At initial diagnosis, before any treatment had begun, peripheral blood was obtained.

Amplification targeted TCR beta CDR3 regions from RNA transcripts. In the first-round RT-PCR of the TCR CDR3, the HTBI primer set was used. One entry per CDR3 protein results from TCRdb running MiXCR on the multiplex PCR reads. The sample includes a few hundred thousand distinct CDR3 sequences, 20% to 30% seen only once; the top ten take 73%. Sequencing was done on a sample of blood. This TCR was recovered from a man in his fifties or sixties with Graves' hyperthyroidism. This chain uses TRBV6-1 with TRBJ1-2; no clear D gene. CDR3 sequence (DNA): TGTGCCAGCAGTGAAAAGGGCACCTATGGCTACACCTTC. Protein product: CASSEKGTYGYTF.